This T cell receptor beta chain comes out of a study of T cell repertoires in cytomegalovirus infection. This clonotype was found a few times. Its antigen is not known. Via MiXCR, TCRdb re-called the reads, giving one row per CDR3 protein. The repertoire has tens of thousands of distinct CDR3 sequences, more than 25% of them found once; the top ten carry 59%. J lost 4 bases, V lost 4 bases, and 9 bases had no gene match. This CDR3 spans 16 amino acids. Germline CDR1 and CDR2: LGHNA and YSLEER. Findings of the study overall: HLA-C-restricted CMV clonotypes gave the most frequent clonotype in two of eight donors.

This sample comprised CD8+ T cells from cultured PBMCs, obtained from culture after CMV antigen stimulation. The receptor was derived from a human donor in good health (CMV status not recorded). Some clones in this sample may be carry-over from other donors' samples. The chain is built from TRBV4-3 and TRBJ2-2, with 7 bases matching TRBD1. CDR3 sequence reads: CASSPTGDHVTGELFF. Written as DNA, the CDR3 is TGCGCCAGCAGCCCTACAGGGGATCATGTCACCGGGGAGCTGTTTTTT.